This record concerns one T cell receptor beta chain sequence. Its antigen is undetermined. This entry is derived from a study of CD8+ T cells in alopecia areata. As the sequencing template, cDNA was produced by extracting RNA and reverse transcribing it. Sequencing used immunoSEQ multiplex PCR; TCRdb keeps in-frame clones, though not all of them. Of some 170,000 clones listed, about 67% were seen once; the top ten hold over 9.5%. Study-wide results and limits: Normal scalp had lower clonality than lesional scalp, with alopecia totalis/universalis lesions showing this most strongly.

From germline, CDR1 is SGHTA and CDR2 FQGTGA. V lost 0 bases and J lost 1, with 24 bases in between. The CDR3 extends over 20 amino acids. The chain recombines TRBV7-3 with TRBJ1-1, with unresolved D. This sequence originates from a human donor with alopecia areata. Sequenced material: CD8+ T cells sorted from blood, taken at week 0. The CDR3, as DNA: TGTGCCAGCAGCTTAACGCCCGGGCCACCCATCGGCAATGGGAACACTGAAGCTTTCTTT. Its protein product is CASSLTPGPPIGNGNTEAFF.